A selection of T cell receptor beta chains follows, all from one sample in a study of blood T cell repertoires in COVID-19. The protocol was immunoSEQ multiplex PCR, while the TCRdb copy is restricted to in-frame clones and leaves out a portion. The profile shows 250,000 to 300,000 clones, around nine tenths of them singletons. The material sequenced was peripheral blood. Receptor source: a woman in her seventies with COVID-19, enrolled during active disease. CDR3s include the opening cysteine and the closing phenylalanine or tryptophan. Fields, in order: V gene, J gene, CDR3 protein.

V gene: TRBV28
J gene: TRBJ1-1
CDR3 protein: CASSFRGALNTEAFF

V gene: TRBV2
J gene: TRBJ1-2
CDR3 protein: CASSVLLQGGYGYTF

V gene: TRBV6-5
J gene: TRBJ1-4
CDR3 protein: CASTDTSTNEKLFF

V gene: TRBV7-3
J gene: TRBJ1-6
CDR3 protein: CASSQSLPNRGSPLHF

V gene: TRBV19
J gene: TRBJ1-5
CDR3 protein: CASSISPFTGGAATDSNQPQHF

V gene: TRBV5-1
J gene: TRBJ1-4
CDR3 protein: CASSLQGAGGEKLFF

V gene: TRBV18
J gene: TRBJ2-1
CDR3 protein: CASSPNNGGLNEQFF

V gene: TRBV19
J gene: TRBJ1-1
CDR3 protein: CASSMGGAREAFF

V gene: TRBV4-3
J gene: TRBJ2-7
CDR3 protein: CASSQIAGEVGEQYF

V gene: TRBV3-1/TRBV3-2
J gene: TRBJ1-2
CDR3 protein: CASSQVIFGLGYTF

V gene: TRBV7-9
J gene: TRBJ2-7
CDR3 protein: CASSNSGTGGFYEQYF

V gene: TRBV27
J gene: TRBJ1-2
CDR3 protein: CASRPLTGGAGGYTF

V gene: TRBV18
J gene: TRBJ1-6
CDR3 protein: CASSVGRDSPLHF

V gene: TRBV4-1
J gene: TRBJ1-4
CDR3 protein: CASSRDFWLEEKLFF

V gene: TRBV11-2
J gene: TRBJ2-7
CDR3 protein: CASSSKISRVLEGLDEQYF

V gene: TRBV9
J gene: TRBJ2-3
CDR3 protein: CASSAGGINRGRADTQYF

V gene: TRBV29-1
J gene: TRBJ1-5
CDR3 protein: CSVSMGGARPQHF

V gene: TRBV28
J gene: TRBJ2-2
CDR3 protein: CASSSSGRALSTGELFF

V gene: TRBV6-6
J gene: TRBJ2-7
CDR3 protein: CASSYYSGSSYEQYF

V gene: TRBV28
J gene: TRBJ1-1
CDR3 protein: CASSLARLNTEAFF

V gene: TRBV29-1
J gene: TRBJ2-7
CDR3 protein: CSVETSGSYEQYF

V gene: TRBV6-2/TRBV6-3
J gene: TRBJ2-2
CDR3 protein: CASSRGLAGGDTGELFF

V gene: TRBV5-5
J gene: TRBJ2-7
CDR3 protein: CASSFSPGTGSYEQYF

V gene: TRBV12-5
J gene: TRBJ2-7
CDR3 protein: CASGLTDRGVCPYEQYF

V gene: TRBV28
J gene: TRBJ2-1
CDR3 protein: CASIAAGRHNEQFF

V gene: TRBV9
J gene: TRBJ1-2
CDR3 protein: CASSARDRETYGYTF

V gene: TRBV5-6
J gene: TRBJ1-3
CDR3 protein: CASSPTPSSGNTIYF

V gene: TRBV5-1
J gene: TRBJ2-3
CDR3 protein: CASSLTSGIEGDTQYF

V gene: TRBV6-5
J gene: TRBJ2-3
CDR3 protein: CASRTGQATDTQYF

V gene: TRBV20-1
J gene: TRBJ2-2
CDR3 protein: CSASRWGETGELFF

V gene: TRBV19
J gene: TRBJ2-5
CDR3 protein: CASSLLARETQYF

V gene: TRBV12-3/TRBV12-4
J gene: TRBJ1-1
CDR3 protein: CASSFDSRAEAFF

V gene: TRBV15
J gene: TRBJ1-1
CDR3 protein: CATSRDLGADTEAFF

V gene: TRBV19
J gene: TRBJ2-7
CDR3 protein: CASRILAGGGEQYF

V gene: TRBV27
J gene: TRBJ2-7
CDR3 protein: CASSFLSEGSGAPYEQYF

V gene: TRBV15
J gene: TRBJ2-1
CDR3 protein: CATSKDSGSPQTYNEQFF

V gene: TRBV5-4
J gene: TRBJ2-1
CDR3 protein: CASSHDPGGSVEQFF

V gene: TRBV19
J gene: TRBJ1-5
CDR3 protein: CASSITGGIDQPQHF

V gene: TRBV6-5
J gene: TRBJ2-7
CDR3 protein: CASSRLAAYEQYF

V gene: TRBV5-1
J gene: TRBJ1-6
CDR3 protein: CASSLAEEGPYNSPLHF

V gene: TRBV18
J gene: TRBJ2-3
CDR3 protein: CASSPLAGVGTDTQYF

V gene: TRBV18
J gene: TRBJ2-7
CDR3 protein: CASSPGGYEQYF

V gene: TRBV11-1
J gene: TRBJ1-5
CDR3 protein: CASSTTGGQPQHF

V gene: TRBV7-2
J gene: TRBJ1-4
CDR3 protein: CASSFKNRGRWEKLFF

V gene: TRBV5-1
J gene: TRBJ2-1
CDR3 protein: CASSLEDRGQNEQFF

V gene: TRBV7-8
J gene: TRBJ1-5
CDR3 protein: CASSVSNTGYQPQHF

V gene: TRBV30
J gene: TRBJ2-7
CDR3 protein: CAWRPSGASYEQYF

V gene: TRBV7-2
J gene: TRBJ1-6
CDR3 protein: CASSSSNSPLHF

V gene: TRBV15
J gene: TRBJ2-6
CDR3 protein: CATSRGGLAGIGVLTF

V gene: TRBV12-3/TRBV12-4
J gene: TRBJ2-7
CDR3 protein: CASSLRSGEQYF

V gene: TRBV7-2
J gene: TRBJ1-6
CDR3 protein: CASSLAGQGVSSPLHF

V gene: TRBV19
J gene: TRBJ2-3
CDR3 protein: CASRPSGSGTDTQYF

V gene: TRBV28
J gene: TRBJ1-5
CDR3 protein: CASSLWASGTGEQPQHF

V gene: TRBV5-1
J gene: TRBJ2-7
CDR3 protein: CASSSSYEQYF